The 15 T cell receptor beta chains given below trace back to one sample, sequenced in a study of blood T cells in healthy people across ages. A second PCR of about 7 to 11 cycles used a sample-barcoded 5' primer and a J-beta primer mix. One entry per CDR3 protein results from TCRdb running MiXCR on the 5' RACE reads. The data show 800,000 to 1,300,000 distinct CDR3 sequences, about 25% seen once. This sample also belongs to another study, concerning T cells of mothers and their children.

The sample comprised blood. The receptors here all came from a girl aged 2 to 9 in good health.

This clonotype was observed once. V is TRBV7-2 and J is TRBJ2-7, with a tentative D call TRBD2 (6 bases). Looked up from germline, CDR1 is SGHTA and CDR2 is FQGNSA. CDR3 size: 15 residues. Trimming left V 5 bases short and J 2 bases short, with 16 bases between. This CDR3 is CASSRLGQLAYEQYF. CDR3 DNA: TGTGCCAGCAGCAGACTAGGGCAACTGGCCTACGAGCAGTACTTC. Complete variable domain (other parts from reference TRBV7-2 and TRBJ2-7): GAGVSQSPSNKVTEKGKDVELRCDPISGHTALYWYRQSLGQGLEFLIYFQGNSAPDKSGLPSDRFSAERTGGSVSTLTIQRTQQEDSAVYLCASSRLGQLAYEQYFGPGTRLTVT.

J is TRBJ2-5 and V is TRBV6-6, with D tentatively TRBD2 (6 bases). The length of the CDR3 is 16 residues. The germline V gene has CDR1 MNHNY and CDR2 SVGAGI (reference sequence). V was shortened by 2 bases and J by 2 bases, with 15 bases between the two germline ends. CDR3 bases: TGTGCCAGCAGTTACCACCCTTTAGCGGAGCAAGAGACCCAGTACTTC. Residues: CASSYHPLAEQETQYF.

Only one count was recorded for this clonotype. This chain links TRBV12-3 or TRBV12-4 with TRBJ2-5, with 9 bases matching TRBD2. The J call may not be correct, given that the DNA end is closer to TRBJ2-7. The CDR3 has 13 residues. The CDR3 spells CASGASGKYEQYF. The CDR3 DNA sequence: TGTGCCAGCGGTGCTAGCGGGAAGTACGAGCAGTACTTC.

The chain recombines TRBV4-1 with TRBJ1-1; D unclear. CDR1 is MGHRA, CDR2 YSYEKL, per germline. The V end lost 1 base, the J end lost 0 bases, and 9 bases lay between the germline ends. This CDR3 is 15 amino acids long. The CDR3 region is CASSQVEQLNTEAFF. The CDR3, as DNA: TGCGCCAGCAGCCAAGTCGAACAATTGAACACTGAAGCTTTCTTT.

V is TRBV7-8 and J is TRBJ1-5; 10 bases align to TRBD1. Losses at the gene ends were 1 base for V and 8 bases for J; bases not matched to a gene: 5. This CDR3 has 15 residues. The V gene's germline CDR1 is SGHVS and CDR2 FQNEAQ. The CDR3 is CASSLGQGARKPQHF. CDR3 in DNA: TGTGCCAGCAGCTTAGGACAGGGGGCAAGGAAGCCCCAGCATTTT.

This clonotype was counted between two and nine times. CDR3 in amino acids: CASSLGPGRASEHYEQYF. CDR3 coding DNA: TGTGCCAGCAGCCTAGGGCCCGGTCGGGCCTCTGAGCACTACGAGCAGTACTTC. V is TRBV7-6 and J is TRBJ2-7; D unresolved. This CDR3 has 18 amino acids. Per germline, CDR1 SGHVS and CDR2 FNYEAQ. Trimming shortened V by 5 bases and J by 3 bases, and 26 bases separated the two germline ends.

This chain uses TRBV12-3 or TRBV12-4 with TRBJ2-3; 8 bases map to TRBD2. The CDR3 is 16 amino acids. V was clipped by 2 bases and J by 0 bases; unmatched bases: 4. The CDR3, as DNA: TGTGCCAGCAGTTTACCAGCGGGAGAGAGCACAGATACGCAGTATTTT. Its protein is CASSLPAGESTDTQYF.

This sequence joins TRBV5-1 and TRBJ1-1, with D possibly matching TRBD1 (6 bases). The V end was cut by 2 bases, the J end by 4 bases, with 9 bases between. Germline values: CDR1 SGHRS, CDR2 YFSETQ. This CDR3 comprises 13 residues. The CDR3 spells CASSFTGTTEAFF. DNA of the CDR3: TGCGCCAGCAGCTTTACAGGGACCACTGAAGCTTTCTTT.

The rearrangement uses TRBV29-1 and TRBJ1-2; tentative D call: TRBD1 (6 bases). Germline assignment: CDR1 SQVTM and CDR2 ANQGSEA. Trimming took 6 bases from V and 6 from J, leaving 20 bases between them. The CDR3 extends over 14 amino acids. CDR3 nucleotides: TGCAGCGTCCAAGCCAGGGGCACGACCCATGGCTACACCTTC. Translated, it gives CSVQARGTTHGYTF.

This clonotype was recorded a few times. The chain combines TRBV19 with TRBJ2-1; TRBD1 aligns across 12 bases. This CDR3 contains 15 residues. Germline V gene data show CDR1 as LNHDA and CDR2 as SQIVND (reference sequence). The junction had 8 bases not matched to a gene; V was cut back by 5 bases and J by 9 bases. The CDR3 DNA follows: TGTGCCAGTAGTGCCGGGACAGGGGGCATAAGTGAGCAGTTCTTC. The encoded protein is CASSAGTGGISEQFF.

This clonotype was seen a few times. The rearrangement joins TRBV6-1 to TRBJ2-7; D remains ambiguous. Germline V gene data show CDR1 as MNHNS and CDR2 as SASEGT. This CDR3 is built from 13 residues. The ends were cut back, 3 bases at V and 0 bases at J, with 6 bases in the middle. CDR3 sequence: CASSEDPSYEQYF. The CDR3 DNA reads as TGTGCCAGCAGTGAGGATCCCTCCTACGAGCAGTACTTC.

This clonotype was seen only a few times. The rearrangement uses TRBV29-1 and TRBJ2-5; the D is unclear. The last part of the DNA fits TRBJ2-7 better; the J call may be wrong. Germline V CDR1 and CDR2: SQVTM, ANQGSEA. The CDR3 runs to 12 residues. CDR3 in amino acids: CSVEDHVYEQYF. As DNA, the CDR3 is TGCAGCGTTGAAGACCACGTTTACGAGCAGTACTTC.

This clonotype was seen a handful of times. The rearrangement joins TRBV29-1 to TRBJ1-2, with D possibly matching TRBD1 (5 bases). The germline V gene has CDR1 SQVTM and CDR2 ANQGSEA. CDR3 length equals 12 residues. V gave up 3 bases and J gave up 6 bases, with 11 bases separating them. The CDR3 DNA sequence: TGCAGCGTTGACAAAGGGGTACATGGCTACACCTTC. Translated: CSVDKGVHGYTF. Complete variable domain (other parts from reference TRBV29-1 and TRBJ1-2): SAVISQKPSRDICQRGTSLTIQCQVDSQVTMMFWYRQQPGQSLTLIATANQGSEATYESGFVIDKFPISRPNLTFSTLTVSNMSPEDSSIYLCSVDKGVHGYTFGSGTRLTVV.

This clonotype was counted only a few times. The chain links TRBV4-2 to TRBJ2-5; no firm D call. Matching the DNA end better, TRBJ2-1 makes the J call doubtful. CDR3 size: 13 residues. Germline V gene lookup returns CDR1 LGHNA and CDR2 YNFKEQ. This chain's CDR3 is CASSPSSSNEQFF. CDR3 nucleotides: TGTGCCAGCAGCCCTTCATCGTCCAATGAGCAGTTCTTC.

The chain links TRBV9 to TRBJ1-5; TRBD1 might be the D (5 bases). This CDR3 is 13 amino acids long. Germline CDR1 is SGDLS and CDR2 is YYNGEE. With 4 bases removed from V and 6 bases from J, the gap between germline ends came to 11 bases. The CDR3 region is CASSRGGVQPQHF. The DNA for the CDR3 is TGTGCCAGCAGCCGGGGGGGGGTTCAGCCCCAGCATTTT.